Listed below are T cell receptor beta chains from one sample, sequenced in a study of T-cell memory formation after mild COVID-19. TCRdb re-called the 5' RACE reads through MiXCR, storing one row per CDR3 protein. The table records 25,000 to 35,000 distinct CDR3 sequences, approximately 12% of them present only once. Material for sequencing was PBMCs or a T cell subset sorted from them (not recorded which). The receptors derive from an adult woman who had mild COVID-19 (a few samples of this study predate the infection). Cell type and time point are not known. Each CDR3 is given with its conserved first and last residue. D genes are given only for firm matches. Rows may omit the clone size; those that give it use once, few, many or a size class.

J gene: TRBJ2-3; clone size: many; CDR3 length: 15; V gene: TRBV24-1; D gene: TRBD1; CDR3 DNA: TGTGCCACCGGACGAAGGACAGGGGGCGCGGATACGCAGTATTTT; CDR3 protein: CATGRRTGGADTQYF
J gene: TRBJ1-2; clone size: NA; CDR3 length: 14; V gene: TRBV7-2; D gene: NA; CDR3 DNA: TGTGCCAGCAGCCCCCGGGACGGGCTTTATGGCTACACCTTC; CDR3 protein: CASSPRDGLYGYTF
J gene: TRBJ2-1; clone size: many; CDR3 length: 14; V gene: TRBV6-2/TRBV6-3; D gene: NA; CDR3 DNA: TGTGCCAGCAGCCTACAGCATACCTACAATGAGCAGTTCTTC; CDR3 protein: CASSLQHTYNEQFF
J gene: TRBJ2-2; clone size: many; CDR3 length: 16; V gene: TRBV7-3; D gene: NA; CDR3 DNA: TGTGCCAGCAGCTTAGGGGGACTGACGAACACCGGGGAGCTGTTTTTT; CDR3 protein: CASSLGGLTNTGELFF
J gene: TRBJ2-6; clone size: many; CDR3 length: 15; V gene: TRBV5-5; D gene: NA; CDR3 DNA: TGTGCCAGCAGCCTTACACCCTCTGGGGCCAACGTCCTGACTTTC; CDR3 protein: CASSLTPSGANVLTF
J gene: TRBJ2-7; clone size: many; CDR3 length: 15; V gene: TRBV4-3; D gene: NA; CDR3 DNA: TGCGCCAGCAGCCAAGCGGTCACAACGGGAGTCCGGCAGTACTTC; CDR3 protein: CASSQAVTTGVRQYF
J gene: TRBJ2-1; clone size: many; CDR3 length: 14; V gene: TRBV2; D gene: TRBD2; CDR3 DNA: TGTGCCAGCGGAAGCGGGAGACAATACAATGAGCAGTTCTTC; CDR3 protein: CASGSGRQYNEQFF
J gene: TRBJ2-5; clone size: many; CDR3 length: 16; V gene: TRBV30; D gene: TRBD2; CDR3 DNA: TGTGCCTGGAGTGGGATAGCGGGAGCTCGGATTGAGACCCAGTACTTC; CDR3 protein: CAWSGIAGARIETQYF
J gene: TRBJ2-5; clone size: many; CDR3 length: 15; V gene: TRBV5-1; D gene: TRBD1; CDR3 DNA: TGCGCCAGCAGCTGGCGGGACAGGGTCGACAAGACCCAGTACTTC; CDR3 protein: CASSWRDRVDKTQYF
J gene: TRBJ1-4; clone size: NA; CDR3 length: 14; V gene: TRBV6-2/TRBV6-3; D gene: NA; CDR3 DNA: TGTGCCAGCCGCCGGGCAGGAGATAATGAAAAACTGTTTTTT; CDR3 protein: CASRRAGDNEKLFF
J gene: TRBJ1-5; clone size: many; CDR3 length: 15; V gene: TRBV14; D gene: NA; CDR3 DNA: TGTGCCAGCAGCCAAGAATCCCCACGGTGTGGGCCCCAGCATTTT; CDR3 protein: CASSQESPRCGPQHF
J gene: TRBJ1-1; clone size: many; CDR3 length: 15; V gene: TRBV9; D gene: TRBD1; CDR3 DNA: TGTGCCAGCAGCGCCTTCAGGGGGAAAGGGCCTGAAGCTTTCTTT; CDR3 protein: CASSAFRGKGPEAFF
J gene: TRBJ1-2; clone size: many; CDR3 length: 15; V gene: TRBV2; D gene: NA; CDR3 DNA: TGTGCCAGCAGTGAAGCTGGCGGCTCTAACTATGGCTACACCTTC; CDR3 protein: CASSEAGGSNYGYTF
J gene: TRBJ1-2; clone size: many; CDR3 length: 15; V gene: TRBV7-2; D gene: NA; CDR3 DNA: TGTGCCAGCAGCTTATCACAAGGACAGATTAATGGCTACACCTTC; CDR3 protein: CASSLSQGQINGYTF
J gene: TRBJ1-1; clone size: many; CDR3 length: 14; V gene: TRBV7-2; D gene: TRBD1; CDR3 DNA: TGTGCCAGCAGACCACAGGGGGCGTACACTGAAGCTTTCTTT; CDR3 protein: CASRPQGAYTEAFF
J gene: TRBJ2-1; clone size: NA; CDR3 length: 15; V gene: TRBV20-1; D gene: NA; CDR3 DNA: TGCAGTGCTTTTACGGGGTTTAGCTCCTACAATGAGCAGTTCTTC; CDR3 protein: CSAFTGFSSYNEQFF
J gene: TRBJ1-2; clone size: many; CDR3 length: 14; V gene: TRBV7-2; D gene: TRBD1; CDR3 DNA: TGTGCCAGCAGCTCCTCACAGGGGGTGGAAGGCTACACCTTC; CDR3 protein: CASSSSQGVEGYTF
J gene: TRBJ2-3; clone size: NA; CDR3 length: 15; V gene: TRBV7-9; D gene: NA; CDR3 DNA: TGTGCCAGCAGCTTAGAAGGCAGGGCCGCAGATACGCAGTATTTT; CDR3 protein: CASSLEGRAADTQYF
J gene: TRBJ2-5; clone size: many; CDR3 length: 14; V gene: TRBV12-3/TRBV12-4; D gene: NA; CDR3 DNA: TGTGCCAGCGGAACCGAGGCAGGGGCCCGGGCCCAGTACTTC; CDR3 protein: CASGTEAGARAQYF
J gene: TRBJ2-1; clone size: many; CDR3 length: 16; V gene: TRBV18; D gene: TRBD2; CDR3 DNA: TGTGCCAGCTCACTGGCCTTAGCGGGAGGGCCAGGTGAGCAGTTCTTC; CDR3 protein: CASSLALAGGPGEQFF
J gene: TRBJ2-2; clone size: many; CDR3 length: 15; V gene: TRBV24-1; D gene: NA; CDR3 DNA: TGTGCCACCAGTGATTTGCATCGGGGCACCGGGGAGCTGTTTTTT; CDR3 protein: CATSDLHRGTGELFF
J gene: TRBJ2-3; clone size: many; CDR3 length: 15; V gene: TRBV5-1; D gene: TRBD2; CDR3 DNA: TGCGCCAGCAGCTTGGGGACTAGCGGGGCAGATACGCAGTATTTT; CDR3 protein: CASSLGTSGADTQYF
J gene: TRBJ2-7; clone size: many; CDR3 length: 17; V gene: TRBV2; D gene: NA; CDR3 DNA: TGTGCCAGCAGTGGAGACTTCGACAGGCCCGCCTCCTACGAGCAGTACTTC; CDR3 protein: CASSGDFDRPASYEQYF
J gene: TRBJ2-7; clone size: medium-sized; CDR3 length: 16; V gene: TRBV18; D gene: TRBD2; CDR3 DNA: TGTGCCAGCTCACCCCAAGGGTCGGGGGGTTCGTACGAGCAGTACTTC; CDR3 protein: CASSPQGSGGSYEQYF
J gene: TRBJ1-2; clone size: many; CDR3 length: 15; V gene: TRBV6-5; D gene: NA; CDR3 DNA: TGTGCCAGCAGTGCCGATTCAGGGAGATTCTATGGCTACACCTTC; CDR3 protein: CASSADSGRFYGYTF
J gene: TRBJ2-7; clone size: many; CDR3 length: 18; V gene: TRBV7-8; D gene: TRBD2; CDR3 DNA: TGTGCCAGCAGCTTAGAATTTGTGCGGGAGTCCCTAGTTTACGAGCAGTACTTC; CDR3 protein: CASSLEFVRESLVYEQYF
J gene: TRBJ1-2; clone size: many; CDR3 length: 13; V gene: TRBV19; D gene: NA; CDR3 DNA: TGTGCCAGTAGTAGCCAGGGAAGACGAGGCTACACCTTC; CDR3 protein: CASSSQGRRGYTF
J gene: TRBJ1-4; clone size: many; CDR3 length: 13; V gene: TRBV20-1; D gene: TRBD1; CDR3 DNA: TGCAGTGCGGGTCAGGGGGAATGGGAAAAACTGTTTTTT; CDR3 protein: CSAGQGEWEKLFF
J gene: TRBJ2-5; clone size: once; CDR3 length: 14; V gene: TRBV7-2; D gene: NA; CDR3 DNA: TGTGCCAGCAGCTTATCGGGGCATGGCGGGACCCAGTACTTC; CDR3 protein: CASSLSGHGGTQYF
J gene: TRBJ1-5; clone size: many; CDR3 length: 14; V gene: TRBV12-3/TRBV12-4; D gene: NA; CDR3 DNA: TGTGCCAGCAAAGGACAAGTTAACAATCAGCCCCAGCATTTT; CDR3 protein: CASKGQVNNQPQHF
J gene: TRBJ1-2; clone size: medium-sized; CDR3 length: 15; V gene: TRBV24-1; D gene: NA; CDR3 DNA: TGTGCCACCAGTACTACCGGCACCGCGGCCTATGGCTACACCTTC; CDR3 protein: CATSTTGTAAYGYTF
J gene: TRBJ1-1; clone size: many; CDR3 length: 15; V gene: TRBV7-9; D gene: NA; CDR3 DNA: TGTGCCAGCAGCCTTAGTCACAGCGGAGAAACTGAAGCTTTCTTT; CDR3 protein: CASSLSHSGETEAFF
J gene: TRBJ2-2; clone size: many; CDR3 length: 15; V gene: TRBV28; D gene: NA; CDR3 DNA: TGTGCCAGCAGGGGTGGGACATCTTTCACCGGGGAGCTGTTTTTT; CDR3 protein: CASRGGTSFTGELFF
J gene: TRBJ1-5; clone size: many; CDR3 length: 17; V gene: TRBV7-8; D gene: NA; CDR3 DNA: TGTGCCAGCAGTCCAGAGGGGCCGGGACATAGCAATCAGCCCCAGCATTTT; CDR3 protein: CASSPEGPGHSNQPQHF
J gene: TRBJ2-7; clone size: many; CDR3 length: 15; V gene: TRBV6-1; D gene: TRBD1; CDR3 DNA: TGTGCCAGCAGTGAAGCTGGGACAGTTTCCTACGAGCAGTACTTC; CDR3 protein: CASSEAGTVSYEQYF